The 30 T cell receptor beta chains listed next were all sequenced from one sample in a study of shared clonotypes between healthy human individuals. Clones were sequenced by immunoSEQ multiplex PCR, and TCRdb holds only the in-frame ones, with some missing. The data hold some 320,000 clones, with about nine tenths observed a single time. The sequenced sample consisted of memory CD8+ T cells sorted from blood. The sample's subset: CD45RO+ cells pooled with CCR7-negative TemRA cells. The origin of the receptors is a man between 18 and 35 years old in good health.

This clone was counted a single time. The J gene is TRBJ1-3, the V gene TRBV4-1; tentatively, D is TRBD1 (5 bases). V lost 0 bases and J 0 bases, leaving 12 bases between the germline ends. Germline V lookup: CDR1 MGHRA, CDR2 YSYEKL. The CDR3 has 17 amino acids. CDR3 region: CASSQDPGLHSGNTIYF. CDR3 nucleotides: TGCGCCAGCAGCCAAGATCCAGGGCTCCACTCTGGAAACACCATATATTTT.

The V and J genes are TRBV6-5 and TRBJ1-1, with TRBD1 as a possible D gene (6 bases). The V gene lost 5 bases and the J gene lost 5 bases, with 12 bases spanning the gap. Per the germline V gene, CDR1 is MNHEY and CDR2 is SVGAGI. The CDR3 runs to 13 residues. The CDR3 sequence is CASSISGDTEAFF. For the CDR3, the DNA is TGTGCCAGCAGTATATCAGGGGATACTGAAGCTTTCTTT.

This chain joins TRBV6-6 and TRBJ2-1, with D unresolved. The V gene's germline CDR1 is MNHNY and CDR2 SVGAGI (reference sequence). V was trimmed by 3 bases and J by 3 bases, leaving 12 bases between them. This CDR3 has 15 amino acids. The CDR3 DNA sequence: TGTGCCAGCAGTTATTCGGCGGCGAACTACAATGAGCAGTTCTTC. It yields the protein CASSYSAANYNEQFF.

The V call is TRBV29-1, the J call TRBJ2-3; D ambiguous. The CDR3 extends over 13 amino acids. With 3 bases removed from V and 2 bases from J, the gap between germline ends came to 9 bases. Looked up from germline, CDR1 is SQVTM and CDR2 is ANQGSEA. CDR3 coding DNA: TGCAGCGTTGACGACGGCTACACAGATACGCAGTATTTT. Translation: CSVDDGYTDTQYF.

The chain couples TRBV9 to TRBJ2-7, with D hard to call. CDR3 length: 14 amino acids. Germline lookup yields CDR1 SGDLS and CDR2 YYNGEE. V lost 1 base and J 0 bases, leaving 8 bases between the germline ends. The CDR3 sequence is CASSVTEFSYEQYF. DNA for the CDR3: TGTGCCAGCAGCGTAACAGAATTCTCCTACGAGCAGTACTTC. Full variable domain (missing parts from reference TRBV9 and TRBJ2-7): DSGVTQTPKHLITATGQRVTLRCSPRSGDLSVYWYQQSLDQGLQFLIQYYNGEERAKGNILERFSAQQFPDLHSELNLSSLELGDSALYFCASSVTEFSYEQYFGPGTRLTVT.

V usage is TRBV29-1 and J usage is TRBJ2-7; D might be TRBD2 (6 bases). This CDR3 comprises 12 residues. V shed 7 bases and J shed 2 bases, with 12 bases lying between them. CDR1 is SQVTM and CDR2 is ANQGSEA in the germline V gene. Here the CDR3 DNA reads TGCAGCGCACCGGGAGCGGCCTACGAGCAGTACTTC. The encoded protein is CSAPGAAYEQYF.

The chain has TRBV30 and TRBJ2-7, with D uncertain. This CDR3 region has 12 residues. Germline V gives CDR1 GTSNPN, CDR2 SVGIG (reference sequence). With 5 bases removed from V and 6 bases from J, the gap between germline ends came to 14 bases. CDR3 region: CAWQESLAEQYF. Written as DNA, the CDR3 is TGTGCCTGGCAAGAATCCTTGGCCGAGCAGTACTTC.

The gene calls are TRBV27 and TRBJ1-3; no definite D call. The CDR3 contains 16 residues. Trimming removed 5 bases from V and 2 bases from J, with 16 bases in between. The germline V gene encodes CDR1 MNHEY and CDR2 SMNVEV (reference sequence). The CDR3 reads CASSPTRLPAGNTIYF. As DNA, the CDR3 is TGTGCCAGCAGTCCAACTCGACTACCAGCTGGAAACACCATATATTTT.

This clone appeared once. The V call is TRBV30, the J call TRBJ1-1; 7 positions match TRBD1. V lost 3 bases to trimming and J lost 1 base; unmatched junction nucleotides: 5. Germline V gene data show CDR1 as GTSNPN and CDR2 as SVGIG (reference sequence). This CDR3 region has 14 residues. CDR3 sequence: CAWRVAGGNTEAFF. The CDR3 nucleotides read TGTGCCTGGAGGGTGGCAGGGGGGAACACTGAAGCTTTCTTT.

This clone turned up a few times. The chain uses TRBV27 and TRBJ2-3; D assignment may be TRBD1 or TRBD2 (5 bases each). The CDR3 has 14 residues. V lost 10 bases and J lost 7, with 21 bases in between. The germline V gene has CDR1 MNHEY and CDR2 SMNVEV (reference sequence). The CDR3 spells CAIGIWGSSYTQYF. The CDR3 DNA follows: TGTGCCATCGGTATCTGGGGGTCCTCATATACGCAGTATTTT.

This clone was picked up one time. The rearrangement links TRBV5-3 to TRBJ1-1; the D is unclear. TRBV5-3 is designated an ORF whose function remains uncertain. Trimming took 0 bases from V and 1 from J, leaving 10 bases between them. CDR3 length: 15 amino acids. The DNA of the CDR3 is TGTGCCAGAAGCTTGGACACAAAACCGAACACTGAAGCTTTCTTT. This encodes CARSLDTKPNTEAFF.

This chain connects TRBV4-3 to TRBJ2-2; D call uncertain. V was shortened by 1 base and J by 7 bases, with 10 bases between the two germline ends. Germline CDR1 and CDR2: LGHNA and YSLEER. This CDR3 comprises 14 residues. The CDR3 sequence: CASSQGPLHGELFF. CDR3 DNA sequence: TGCGCCAGCAGCCAAGGCCCTTTACACGGGGAGCTGTTTTTT.

The J gene is TRBJ2-7, the V gene TRBV27; D is unclear. This CDR3 is 14 amino acids long. Germline V gene sequence: CDR1 MNHEY, CDR2 SMNVEV (reference sequence). V lost 1 base, J lost 3 bases, and 10 bases lay in between. CDR3: CASSLLSRNYEQYF. The CDR3 nucleotides are TGTGCCAGCAGTTTATTATCCCGAAACTACGAGCAGTACTTC.

For this clone: The sample contains more than one DNA sequence encoding this CDR3. The V gene is TRBV27, the J gene TRBJ2-7, with D perhaps being TRBD1 or TRBD2 (5 bases each). With 0 bases removed from V and 3 bases from J, the gap between germline ends came to 9 bases. The CDR3 runs 14 residues. Germline-derived CDR1 and CDR2 are MNHEY and SMNVEV (reference sequence). The CDR3 loop reads CASSLSGPSYEQYF. The CDR3 DNA reads TGTGCCAGCAGTTTATCGGGACCGAGCTACGAGCAGTACTTC.

CDR3 in DNA: TGTGCCAGCAGCTTGACGGACAGCCCTAATGAAAAACTGTTTTTT. Its translation: CASSLTDSPNEKLFF. The V and J genes are TRBV7-9 and TRBJ1-4, with D possibly being TRBD1 (6 bases). Per germline, CDR1 SEHNR and CDR2 FQNEAQ (reference sequence). The CDR3 is 15 residues long. V lost 3 bases, J lost 3 bases, and 11 bases lay in between.

In this sample, this clone turned up a few times. The chain carries TRBV7-9 and TRBJ2-2; D is ambiguous. The V end was cut by 1 base, the J end by 3 bases, with 0 bases between. This CDR3 spans 12 amino acids. Germline V gene lookup returns CDR1 SEHNR and CDR2 FQNEAQ (reference sequence). CDR3 in amino acids: CASSLDTGELFF. The CDR3 DNA is TGTGCCAGCAGCTTAGACACCGGGGAGCTGTTTTTT. Complete variable domain (other parts from reference TRBV7-9 and TRBJ2-2): DTGVSQNPRHKITKRGQNVTFRCDPISEHNRLYWYRQTLGQGPEFLTYFQNEAQLEKSRLLSDRFSAERPKGSFSTLEIQRTEQGDSAMYLCASSLDTGELFFGEGSRLTVL.

The gene calls are TRBV5-6 and TRBJ2-5, with 10 bases matching TRBD1. The CDR3 loop spans 13 amino acids. Germline CDR1 and CDR2: SGHDT and YYEEEE. Losses at the gene ends were 3 bases for V and 4 bases for J; bases not matched to a gene: 0. The CDR3 spells CASSWDRGETQYF. The CDR3 coding sequence is TGTGCCAGCAGCTGGGACAGGGGAGAGACCCAGTACTTC.

This clone was found a few times. The chain carries TRBV9 and TRBJ2-3; 8 bases align to TRBD2. Germline V lookup: CDR1 SGDLS, CDR2 YYNGEE. This CDR3 is built from 14 residues. V dropped 5 bases and J dropped 4; count of bases not matched to a gene: 6. The CDR3: CASSSSGKADTQYF. For the CDR3, the DNA is TGTGCCAGCAGTAGTAGCGGGAAGGCAGATACGCAGTATTTT.

The chain has TRBV27 and TRBJ1-1; D is undetermined. Germline V gene lookup returns CDR1 MNHEY and CDR2 SMNVEV (reference sequence). The V and J ends lost 2 bases and 0 bases respectively, with 10 bases between them. The CDR3 is 15 amino acids. CDR3 amino acids: CASSLTPGMNTEAFF. CDR3 in DNA: TGTGCCAGCAGTTTAACCCCGGGAATGAACACTGAAGCTTTCTTT.

The rearrangement joins TRBV27 to TRBJ2-1; 7 bases match TRBD2. The V and J ends lost 3 bases and 1 base, in that order; junction bases with no gene match: 6. In germline, CDR1 is MNHEY, CDR2 SMNVEV (reference sequence). The CDR3 sequence is 16 residues long. CDR3: CASSFLADLSYNEQFF. CDR3 sequence (DNA): TGTGCCAGCAGTTTCCTAGCGGACCTTTCCTACAATGAGCAGTTCTTC.

DNA of the CDR3: TGTGCCAGCAGCTTGTCTATTAATGGTGAAAAACTGTTTTTT. Its translation is CASSLSINGEKLFF. J is TRBJ1-4 and V is TRBV7-9; no clear D gene. V was clipped by 3 bases and J by 7 bases, with 12 bases between them. Germline V gene data show CDR1 as SEHNR and CDR2 as FQNEAQ (reference sequence). The CDR3 totals 14 residues.

This clone was observed a single time. V and J are TRBV10-3 and TRBJ1-1; 7 nucleotides agree with TRBD1. The CDR3 runs to 12 residues. V shed 11 bases, J shed 1 base, and the junction held 4 bases outside the gene matches. Germline loops: CDR1 ENHRY, CDR2 SYGVKD. This CDR3 is CASGQTNTEAFF. In DNA, the CDR3 is TGTGCCTCGGGACAGACGAACACTGAAGCTTTCTTT.

The chain carries TRBV7-9 and TRBJ1-6; D is ambiguous. CDR1 and CDR2 (germline): SEHNR, FQNEAQ (reference sequence). CDR3 length: 18 residues. Trimming shortened V by 3 bases and J by 3 bases, and 18 bases separated the two germline ends. CDR3 loop: CASSFLSGLESYNSPLHF. The CDR3 DNA sequence: TGTGCCAGCAGCTTCCTCTCGGGTCTGGAGAGCTATAATTCACCCCTCCACTTT.

J is TRBJ2-7 and V is TRBV4-1; 7 bases agree with TRBD2. The CDR3 covers 17 residues. J gave up 4 bases and V 1 base, and 13 bases lay outside the gene matches. The germline gives CDR1 MGHRA, CDR2 YSYEKL. CDR3 region: CASSQGWGEGVAYEQYF. The CDR3, as DNA: TGCGCCAGCAGCCAAGGATGGGGGGAGGGAGTCGCGTACGAGCAGTACTTC.

The chain carries TRBV7-9 and TRBJ1-4; 7 nucleotides match TRBD1. The germline gives CDR1 SEHNR, CDR2 FQNEAQ (reference sequence). The CDR3 has 16 amino acids. V gave up 4 bases and J gave up 5 bases; unmatched junction bases: 10. In nucleotides, the CDR3 is TGTGCCAGCAGCTCTAGCGGGACAGCAGTGAATGAAAAACTGTTTTTT. Translating gives CASSSSGTAVNEKLFF.

This clone was found a few times. The chain couples TRBV9 to TRBJ2-2; 8 bases map to TRBD1. The junction had 6 bases not matched to a gene; V was cut back by 0 bases and J by 5 bases. Germline lookup yields CDR1 SGDLS and CDR2 YYNGEE. The CDR3 is made up of 16 amino acids. The CDR3 coding sequence is TGTGCCAGCAGCGTAGAACAGGGGGTTTATACCGGGGAGCTGTTTTTT. Encoded protein: CASSVEQGVYTGELFF.

The gene calls are TRBV5-1 and TRBJ2-7; possibly TRBD1 or TRBD2 for D (6 bases each). Trimming removed 0 bases from V and 6 bases from J, with 16 bases in between. CDR3 length: 15 amino acids. CDR1 is SGHRS, CDR2 YFSETQ, per germline. CDR3 loop: CASSLGRWGASEQYF. CDR3 bases: TGCGCCAGCAGCTTGGGGCGGTGGGGGGCGTCCGAGCAGTACTTC.

In this sample, this clone turned up many times. The chain uses TRBV7-8 and TRBJ1-2, with a weak D call TRBD1 (6 bases). The CDR3 runs 14 residues. Trimming stripped 5 bases from V and 0 bases from J, with 10 bases between. Germline assignment: CDR1 SGHVS and CDR2 FQNEAQ. CDR3: CASSPRTANYGYTF. The CDR3 DNA is TGTGCCAGCAGCCCCCGGACAGCTAACTATGGCTACACCTTC. The full variable domain, its missing parts supplied by reference TRBV7-8 and TRBJ1-2, is GAGVSQSPRYKVAKRGQDVALRCDPISGHVSLFWYQQALGQGPEFLTYFQNEAQLDKSGLPSDRFFAERPEGSVSTLKIQRTQQEDSAVYLCASSPRTANYGYTFGSGTRLTVV.

This chain joins TRBV27 and TRBJ1-2; 7 nucleotides match TRBD1. Germline V lookup: CDR1 MNHEY, CDR2 SMNVEV (reference sequence). V lost 4 bases, J lost 4 bases, and 9 bases stayed unmatched. The CDR3 extends over 15 amino acids. The CDR3 DNA sequence: TGTGCCAGCAGTTCCCGGGACAGTCCTGGCTATGGCTACACCTTC. Protein product: CASSSRDSPGYGYTF.

The V call is TRBV27, the J call TRBJ2-7, with 9 bases identical to TRBD2. Trimming at V came to 6 bases and at J to 4 bases, leaving 13 bases not matched to a gene. This CDR3 region has 16 residues. CDR1 is MNHEY and CDR2 is SMNVEV in the germline V gene (reference sequence). The DNA of the CDR3 is TGTGCCAGCAGACACTACGGGGCTAGCGGGACTTACGAGCAGTACTTC. Translated: CASRHYGASGTYEQYF.